Each of the 5 T cell receptor beta chains below was sequenced from the same sample in a study of blood T cell repertoires in COVID-19. Clones were sequenced by immunoSEQ multiplex PCR, and TCRdb holds only the in-frame ones, with some missing. The data show fewer than 85,000 clones, with 88% seen just once and 4.5% to 5.5% held by the top ten. Sequenced input: peripheral blood. The source of these receptors is a human donor in a cohort sampled during active COVID-19.

The rearrangement links TRBV5-4 to TRBJ2-1; maybe TRBD2 (5 bases). CDR1 and CDR2 from the germline V gene are SGHNT and YYREEE (reference sequence). V was cut by 5 bases and J by 10 bases, with 13 bases left in between. There are 12 residues in the CDR3. The CDR3 nucleotides read TGTGCCAGCAGTTTGACTAATCTGGAGCAGTTCTTC. This sequence encodes CASSLTNLEQFF. Full variable domain (outside the CDR3, taken from reference TRBV5-4 and TRBJ2-1): ETGVTQSPTHLIKTRGQQVTLRCSSQSGHNTVSWYQQALGQGPQFIFQYYREEENGRGNFPPRFSGLQFPNYSSELNVNALELDDSALYLCASSLTNLEQFFGPGTRLTVL.

This clone was found once. J is TRBJ1-2 and V is TRBV19, with 7 bases lining up with TRBD1. In germline, CDR1 is LNHDA, CDR2 SQIVND (reference sequence). V gave up 9 bases and J gave up 1 base; unmatched junction bases: 5. This CDR3 is 13 amino acids long. This CDR3 is CASGDRSNYGYTF. The DNA for the CDR3 is TGTGCCAGCGGGGACAGAAGTAACTATGGCTACACCTTC.

CDR3 DNA sequence: TGTGCCAGCAGCCAAGACAGGGGCTCGAATTCACCCCTCCACTTT. Translation: CASSQDRGSNSPLHF. The chain joins TRBV3-1 (or the pseudogene TRBV3-2) to TRBJ1-6, with D perhaps TRBD1 (6 bases). V was clipped by 0 bases and J by 7 bases, with 10 bases between them. Germline loops: CDR1 LGHDT, CDR2 YNNKEL (reference sequence). The CDR3 length is 15 residues.

The chain combines TRBV7-9 with TRBJ2-2, with no clear D. The CDR3 runs to 14 residues. The V end was cut by 3 bases, the J end by 2 bases, with 7 bases between. CDR1 is SEHNR, CDR2 FQNEAQ, per germline (reference sequence). CDR3 bases: TGTGCCAGCAGCTTTGTTAGCAACACCGGGGAGCTGTTTTTT. It specifies CASSFVSNTGELFF.

The sample holds one count of this clone. V and J are TRBV5-6 and TRBJ1-1, with D perhaps matching TRBD1 (5 bases). V shed 5 bases and J shed 6 bases, with 14 bases lying between them. Germline-derived CDR1 and CDR2 are SGHDT and YYEEEE. The CDR3 covers 13 residues. The CDR3 region is CASRSTAGAEAFF. For the CDR3, the DNA is TGTGCCAGCAGATCGACAGCGGGTGCTGAAGCTTTCTTT.